This note documents a single T cell receptor beta chain sequence. Its antigen is unidentified. The data were obtained in a study of CD8+ T cells in alopecia areata. Across the whole study: Oral tofacitinib, 5 to 10 mg twice daily, was given in an open-label trial. Study outcomes and limitations: There were also resident alphabeta T cells of normal skin sequenced in scalp samples.

cDNA reverse transcribed from extracted RNA served as the sequencing template. Using immunoSEQ multiplex PCR, the repertoire was profiled, and TCRdb retains in-frame clones only, with some absent. The sample holds over 100,000 clones, around 49% seen once. Alopecia areata patients had lesional scalp punch biopsies and peripheral blood taken from them. The clonotype was recovered from a human donor with alopecia areata. The sample here was CD8+ T cells sorted from blood, taken at week 0.

CDR3 sequence: CGAVPLEAFF. Written as DNA, the CDR3 is TGTGGGGCGGTCCCGCTTGAAGCTTTCTTT. The chain uses TRBV7-9 and TRBJ1-1, with D unresolved. Germline V lookup: CDR1 SEHNR, CDR2 FQNEAQ (reference sequence). The CDR3 spans 10 residues.